The 28 T cell receptor beta chains reported below all come from one sample, sequenced in a study of T cell repertoires in cytomegalovirus infection. TCRdb called the reads again in MiXCR, with one record for every CDR3 protein. Of approximately 160,000 distinct CDR3 sequences listed, roughly 15% are singletons. Sequencing was performed on CD8+ T cells from PBMCs. The receptors shown here come from a human donor in good health (CMV status not recorded). Some clones in this sample may be carry-over from other donors' samples.

The chain recombines TRBV14 with TRBJ2-7, with D tentatively TRBD1 or TRBD2 (5 bases each). The CDR3 covers 14 residues. Germline V gene data show CDR1 as SGHDN and CDR2 as FVKESK. The V end was cut by 4 bases, the J end by 0 bases, with 10 bases between. The CDR3 DNA reads TGTGCCAGCAGCCGGGACCAGAGCTCCTACGAGCAGTACTTC. Residues: CASSRDQSSYEQYF. The full variable domain, in which reference TRBV14 and TRBJ2-7 provide the parts outside the CDR3, is EAGVTQFPSHSVIEKGQTVTLRCDPISGHDNLYWYRRVMGKEIKFLLHFVKESKQDESGMPNNRFLAERTGGTYSTLKVQPAELEDSGVYFCASSRDQSSYEQYFGPGTRLTVT.

In this sample, this clonotype turned up once. The rearrangement uses TRBV7-2 and TRBJ1-1; TRBD1 aligns across 9 bases. J lost 1 base, V lost 5 bases, and 14 bases had no gene match. CDR3 size: 18 residues. Germline V CDR1 and CDR2: SGHTA, FQGNSA. CDR3 sequence (DNA): TGTGCCAGCAGCCCCCAGTGGGGACAGGGATTCAGGAACACTGAAGCTTTCTTT. Its translation: CASSPQWGQGFRNTEAFF.

The chain links TRBV7-6 to TRBJ2-7, with TRBD2 identical over 11 bases. The ends lost 3 bases at V and 3 bases at J; junction bases unmatched: 4. Germline V gene data show CDR1 as SGHVS and CDR2 as FNYEAQ. The CDR3 is 15 amino acids. The CDR3 reads CASSFRLAGHYEQYF. CDR3 in DNA: TGTGCCAGCAGCTTTCGACTAGCGGGGCACTACGAGCAGTACTTC.

The genes are TRBV28 and TRBJ1-2; D is unclear. This CDR3 spans 11 amino acids. CDR1 and CDR2 from the germline V gene are MDHEN and SYDVKM. With 7 bases removed from V and 6 bases from J, the gap between germline ends came to 9 bases. The CDR3 DNA sequence: TGTGCCAGCACCCTCGGGGATGGCTACACCTTC. Protein sequence: CASTLGDGYTF.

The table lists this clonotype with a few counts. The chain has TRBV27 and TRBJ1-1, with 12 bases aligning to TRBD1. This CDR3 contains 17 residues. Looked up from germline, CDR1 is MNHEY and CDR2 is SMNVEV (reference sequence). The ends lost 3 bases at V and 4 bases at J; junction bases unmatched: 9. The CDR3 bases are TGTGCCAGCAGTTTCTCCGGGACAGGGGGCCGGCGCACTGAAGCTTTCTTT. The encoded protein is CASSFSGTGGRRTEAFF.

This clonotype came up once. The chain couples TRBV7-9 to TRBJ2-5, with D maybe TRBD2 (6 bases). Germline CDR1 reads SEHNR; CDR2 reads FQNEAQ (reference sequence). V dropped 2 bases and J dropped 5 bases, with 18 bases sitting between them. The CDR3 covers 16 residues. In DNA, the CDR3 is TGTGCCAGCAGCTTAACGGGCCTAGCGAGGCGGGAGACCCAGTACTTC. Encoded protein: CASSLTGLARRETQYF.

This sequence joins TRBV6-5 and TRBJ2-7; TRBD1 matches 11 bases. Germline loops: CDR1 MNHEY, CDR2 SVGAGI. After removal of 2 bases from V and 7 bases from J, the junction contained 4 bases not matched to a gene. This CDR3 has 14 residues. CDR3 residues: CASSYGQGAGEQYF. Here the CDR3 DNA reads TGTGCCAGCAGTTACGGACAGGGGGCAGGGGAGCAGTACTTC.

A few counts support this clonotype. The genes are TRBV11-2 and TRBJ2-7; D is ambiguous. Germline values: CDR1 SGHAT, CDR2 FQNNGV. This CDR3 is built from 15 residues. V lost 0 bases to trimming and J lost 3 bases, with 12 bases between them. In nucleotides, the CDR3 is TGTGCCAGCAGCTTAGAGGCTAACGAAGTCTACGAGCAGTACTTC. It specifies CASSLEANEVYEQYF.

This clonotype turned up a few times. V is TRBV6-6 and J is TRBJ2-7, with unresolved D. Germline V gene sequence: CDR1 MNHNY, CDR2 SVGAGI (reference sequence). The CDR3 is made up of 15 amino acids. Trimming left V 0 bases short and J 2 bases short, with 11 bases between. The CDR3 DNA follows: TGTGCCAGCAGTTACTCCGGAGTGGGCACCTACGAGCAGTACTTC. Its protein product is CASSYSGVGTYEQYF.

The chain uses TRBV27 and TRBJ2-1, with TRBD2 identical over 7 bases. This CDR3 region has 15 residues. Trimming at V came to 4 bases and at J to 8 bases, leaving 11 bases not matched to a gene. Per germline, CDR1 MNHEY and CDR2 SMNVEV (reference sequence). CDR3 in amino acids: CASSWVGGFSDEQFF. The DNA for the CDR3 is TGTGCCAGCAGTTGGGTCGGGGGGTTCTCCGATGAGCAGTTCTTC.

A few counts support this clonotype. The chain has TRBV11-1 and TRBJ2-1; tentative D call: TRBD2 (5 bases). This CDR3 contains 16 residues. Germline V gene sequence: CDR1 SGHAT, CDR2 FQDESV (reference sequence). Trimming removed 1 base from V and 1 base from J, with 11 bases in between. The CDR3 protein is CASSLVRRESYNEQFF. CDR3 nucleotides: TGTGCCAGCAGCTTAGTCCGACGGGAATCCTACAATGAGCAGTTCTTC. Full variable domain (remainder filled in from reference TRBV11-1 and TRBJ2-1): EAEVAQSPRYKITEKSQAVAFWCDPISGHATLYWYRQILGQGPELLVQFQDESVVDDSQLPKDRFSAERLKGVDSTLKIQPAELGDSAMYLCASSLVRRESYNEQFFGPGTRLTVL.

The chain joins TRBV12-3 or TRBV12-4 to TRBJ2-1; no clear D gene. Trimming took off 7 bases at V and 4 bases at J, with 11 bases between the two ends. The CDR3 is made up of 13 amino acids. The CDR3 protein is CASTETRYNEQFF. The CDR3 nucleotides read TGTGCCAGCACCGAAACTCGTTACAATGAGCAGTTCTTC.

This clonotype was seen ten or more times. The chain recombines TRBV20-1 with TRBJ1-2; unclear D gene. Trimming removed 6 bases at V and 4 bases at J, with 15 bases between. The CDR3 sequence is 13 residues long. Germline CDR1 is DFQATT and CDR2 is SNEGSKA (reference sequence). This CDR3 is CSAPGGSPYGYTF. Written as DNA, the CDR3 is TGCAGTGCCCCCGGAGGAAGCCCCTATGGCTACACCTTC.

J is TRBJ2-1 and V is TRBV27; 9 positions match TRBD2. CDR1 and CDR2 (germline): MNHEY, SMNVEV (reference sequence). The length of the CDR3 is 14 residues. Losses at the gene ends were 6 bases for V and 4 bases for J; bases not matched to a gene: 4. The CDR3 is CASRVTSGYNEQFF. CDR3 DNA: TGTGCCAGCAGGGTGACTAGCGGTTACAATGAGCAGTTCTTC.

This clonotype was detected a few times. The gene calls are TRBV7-2 and TRBJ2-3; 7 nucleotides agree with TRBD2. V lost 5 bases, J lost 3 bases, and 11 bases stayed unmatched. This CDR3 has 16 residues. The V gene's germline CDR1 is SGHTA and CDR2 FQGNSA. The CDR3 spells CASSPLRRERTDTQYF. In nucleotides, the CDR3 is TGTGCCAGCAGCCCCCTTAGGCGGGAGAGGACAGATACGCAGTATTTT. Combining the CDR3 with reference TRBV7-2 and TRBJ2-3 gives the whole variable domain GAGVSQSPSNKVTEKGKDVELRCDPISGHTALYWYRQSLGQGLEFLIYFQGNSAPDKSGLPSDRFSAERTGGSVSTLTIQRTQQEDSAVYLCASSPLRRERTDTQYFGPGTRLTVL.

The CDR3 nucleotides read TGTGCCAGCAGCTTACTTGGGGGCCTCACTGAAGCTTTCTTT. Amino acid sequence: CASSLLGGLTEAFF. The genes are TRBV7-2 and TRBJ1-1; D is perhaps TRBD1 (6 bases). The CDR3 covers 14 residues. V was pared by 2 bases and J by 4 bases, with 11 bases between. Germline-derived CDR1 and CDR2 are SGHTA and FQGNSA.

There are a few counts of this clonotype. The chain links TRBV2 to TRBJ2-1; 14 bases fit TRBD2. The CDR3 totals 19 residues. Per germline, CDR1 SNHLY and CDR2 FYNNEI. J gave up 0 bases and V 2 bases, and 6 bases lay outside the gene matches. For the CDR3, the DNA is TGTGCCAGCAGTGAAAGACTAGCGGGGGGGGATAGCTCCTACAATGAGCAGTTCTTC. Translated, it gives CASSERLAGGDSSYNEQFF.

The chain combines TRBV10-2 with TRBJ1-1; D is unresolved. In germline, CDR1 is WSHSY, CDR2 SAAADI. The V end was cut by 5 bases, the J end by 0 bases, with 10 bases between. CDR3 size: 14 residues. The CDR3 bases are TGCGCCAGCAGTACCGGACGGTTGAACACTGAAGCTTTCTTT. Protein product: CASSTGRLNTEAFF.

This clonotype was picked up many times. V and J are TRBV4-2 and TRBJ2-1, with 10 bases fitting TRBD2. V lost 0 bases, J lost 8 bases, and 7 bases stayed unmatched. The CDR3 spans 16 residues. Germline V gene lookup returns CDR1 LGHNA and CDR2 YNFKEQ. The CDR3 loop reads CASSQEGLAGAYEQFF. The DNA of the CDR3 is TGTGCCAGCAGCCAAGAGGGCCTAGCGGGAGCCTATGAGCAGTTCTTC.

The chain is built from TRBV7-6 and TRBJ2-1, with 9 nucleotides matching TRBD1. The CDR3 runs to 16 residues. Trimming removed 5 bases from V and 6 bases from J; junction bases left unmatched: 11. Germline V gene lookup returns CDR1 SGHVS and CDR2 FNYEAQ. The DNA for the CDR3 is TGTGCCAGCAGCAACCGGGGACAGGGCCTCGGCAATGAGCAGTTCTTC. It yields the protein CASSNRGQGLGNEQFF.

This clonotype was seen repeatedly, ten times or more. The chain combines TRBV7-8 with TRBJ2-5, with D perhaps TRBD1 or TRBD2 (5 bases each). The CDR3 extends over 13 amino acids. Trimming took off 5 bases at V and 14 bases at J, with 21 bases between the two ends. Germline assignment: CDR1 SGHVS and CDR2 FQNEAQ. The CDR3 spells CASSDAGPGTVYF. The CDR3 bases are TGTGCCAGCAGCGATGCTGGACCTGGGACGGTCTACTTC.

As regards this clonotype: A junction end diverges from the germline sequence, so it may reflect a read error. The gene calls are TRBV5-3 and TRBJ1-3; D remains unclear. Being an ORF, TRBV5-3 has a function that is uncertain. The CDR3 has 14 amino acids. Here the CDR3 reads CASSFERSGNTIYF. As DNA, the CDR3 is TGTGCCAGCAGCTTTGAACGCTCTGGAAACACCATATATTTT.

This clonotype appeared many times. The chain has TRBV6-2 or TRBV6-3 and TRBJ2-1, with D possibly being TRBD1 or TRBD2 (5 bases each). There are 15 residues in the CDR3. Germline V gene sequence: CDR1 MNHEY, CDR2 SVGEGT. The V gene lost 6 bases and the J gene lost 3 bases, with 15 bases spanning the gap. The DNA for the CDR3 is TGTGCCAGCAGCCAACGGGACGGAAGCTACAATGAGCAGTTCTTC. This codes for CASSQRDGSYNEQFF.

The count of this clonotype is one. The chain uses TRBV20-1 and TRBJ2-7, with D tentatively TRBD1 (6 bases). This CDR3 has 14 amino acids. Germline CDR1 is DFQATT and CDR2 is SNEGSKA (reference sequence). V lost 6 bases to trimming and J lost 1 base, with 16 bases between them. The CDR3, as DNA: TGCAGTGCCCTCCCGGACAGAGGATCCTACGAGCAGTACTTC. This gives the protein CSALPDRGSYEQYF.

The chain has TRBV6-2 or TRBV6-3 and TRBJ2-7; D is undetermined. The CDR3 runs to 12 residues. The germline V and J ends were trimmed by 2 bases and 6 bases, with 8 bases remaining between them. The germline CDR1 and CDR2 sequences are MNHEY and SVGEGT. For the CDR3, the DNA is TGTGCCAGCAGTTACGGGGTTGCCGAGCAGTACTTC. It yields the protein CASSYGVAEQYF.

V usage is TRBV28 and J usage is TRBJ1-1; unclear D gene. V was trimmed by 4 bases and J by 9 bases, leaving 9 bases between them. Germline loops: CDR1 MDHEN, CDR2 SYDVKM. There are 11 residues in the CDR3. In nucleotides, the CDR3 is TGTGCCAGCAGTTCCCCCAGAAAAGCTTTCTTT. Its protein product is CASSSPRKAFF.

This clonotype was seen a handful of times. This rearrangement joins TRBV7-9 to TRBJ1-2; TRBD1 aligns across 11 bases. Germline values: CDR1 SEHNR, CDR2 FQNEAQ (reference sequence). J gave up 4 bases and V 4 bases, and 11 bases lay outside the gene matches. This CDR3 region has 17 residues. CDR3 nucleotides: TGTGCCAGCAGCTCCCCGGACAGGGGGCGAAATGGCTATGGCTACACCTTC. Translation gives CASSSPDRGRNGYGYTF.

This clonotype has only a few counts. In DNA form, the CDR3 reads TGTGCCAGCAGCCCAGGGACAGGGTGGGAAGATACGCAGTATTTT. Its protein is CASSPGTGWEDTQYF. The chain is built from TRBV7-8 and TRBJ2-3; 9 nucleotides agree with TRBD1. The CDR3 sequence is 15 residues long. Germline V CDR1 and CDR2: SGHVS, FQNEAQ. The V segment lost 5 bases and the J segment 5 bases; nucleotides outside the gene matches: 8.